This section outlines one T cell receptor beta chain sequence together with its context. What it binds is unknown. This sample is part of a study of cytomegalovirus exposure and HLA in healthy donors. Overall study findings and caveats: Accurate predictions that matched the HLA-A and HLA-B alleles of most subjects were reportedly made from TCR beta sequences.

Primers included in the PCR were 60 Vbeta and 13 Jbeta primers. Profiling relied on immunoSEQ multiplex PCR, and the TCRdb table lists in-frame clones only, not all of them. The data contain 150,000 or so clones, roughly 82% of them seen just once; the ten biggest clones take up approximately 6.1%. What was sequenced was PBMCs. The source is a man in his thirties or forties in good health and CMV-seropositive.

The CDR3 region is CASSFLQGKETQYF. CDR3 nucleotide sequence: TGTGCCAGCAGCTTCCTCCAGGGGAAAGAGACCCAGTACTTC. V gene TRBV5-4 combines with J gene TRBJ2-5; D may be TRBD1 (6 bases). The CDR3 is made up of 14 amino acids. Trimming shortened V by 2 bases and J by 3 bases, and 11 bases separated the two germline ends. The germline V gene has CDR1 SGHNT and CDR2 YYREEE (reference sequence).